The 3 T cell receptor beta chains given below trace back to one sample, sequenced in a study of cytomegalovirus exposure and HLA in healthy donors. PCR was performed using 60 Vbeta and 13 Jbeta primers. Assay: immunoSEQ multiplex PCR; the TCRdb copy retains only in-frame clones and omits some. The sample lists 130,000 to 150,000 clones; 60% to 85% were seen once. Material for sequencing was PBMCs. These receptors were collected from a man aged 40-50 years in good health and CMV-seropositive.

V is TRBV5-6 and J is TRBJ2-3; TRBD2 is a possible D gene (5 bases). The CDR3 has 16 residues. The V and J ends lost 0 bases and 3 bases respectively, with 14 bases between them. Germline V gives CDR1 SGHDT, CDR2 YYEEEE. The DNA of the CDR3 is TGTGCCAGCAGCTTGGGTCCGGGGTTAACGACAGATACGCAGTATTTT. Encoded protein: CASSLGPGLTTDTQYF.

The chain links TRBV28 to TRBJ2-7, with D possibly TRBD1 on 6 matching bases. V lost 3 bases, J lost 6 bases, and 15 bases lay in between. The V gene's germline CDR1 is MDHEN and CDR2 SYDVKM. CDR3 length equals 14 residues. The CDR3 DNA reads TGTGCCAGCAGTTTCGTCAGGGGTGGGTTCGAGCAGTACTTC. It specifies CASSFVRGGFEQYF.

This chain's CDR3 is CSVSSRTGELFF. CDR3 nucleotides: TGCAGCGTTTCTAGCCGGACCGGGGAGCTGTTTTTT. The V gene is TRBV29-1, the J gene TRBJ2-2, with D perhaps TRBD2 (5 bases). Trimming left V 5 bases short and J 5 bases short, with 9 bases between. This CDR3 region has 12 residues. In germline, CDR1 is SQVTM, CDR2 ANQGSEA.